The source of this T cell receptor beta chain is a study of OX40 agonist ivuxolimab in advanced cancers. The wider study: Dose-escalation patients had hepatocellular carcinoma, melanoma, renal cell or head and neck cancer. Broader study findings: The mean number of expanded clones was higher in CD8+ T cells than in CD4+.

Samples were taken at baseline and on day 1 of cycles 4 and 7. Worth noting for this clone: The antigen remains undetermined.

TCRdb's table, derived via immunoSEQ multiplex PCR, lists solely in-frame clones and lacks some. The table has approximately 84,000 clones, approximately 84% seen once; the top ten hold around 2.7%. CDR1 SGHNT and CDR2 YENEEA come from the germline V gene. V lost 0 bases, J lost 1 base, and 5 bases lay in between. The CDR3 is 14 amino acids. Sample: CD4+ or CD8+ T cells sorted from blood, taken in a trial of the OX40 agonist ivuxolimab. This receptor was taken from an adult with an advanced solid tumor such as melanoma, head and neck, liver or kidney cancer. The chain combines TRBV11-3 with TRBJ2-3; D not certain. DNA for the CDR3: TGTGCCAGCAGCTTAGATTGGGGCACAGATACGCAGTATTTT. Its protein product is CASSLDWGTDTQYF.